The present T cell receptor beta chain was sequenced within a study of post-analysis software for immune sequencing data. General study points: Relative to controls, patients had five TRBV segments at higher frequency, with TRBV5-6, TRBV5-1 and TRBV20-1 among these. Multiple sclerosis patients showed significantly lower normalized Chao1 diversity than controls did.

This clonotype came up many times. What it binds is unknown. The trim removed 4 bases at V and 0 bases at J, leaving 7 bases unmatched. The CDR3 has 16 residues. Germline V CDR1 and CDR2: SEHNR, FQNEAQ (reference sequence). Tagging with unique molecular identifiers was a feature of the TCR beta cDNA libraries. TCRdb recomputed calls from the PCR reads with MiXCR, one row per CDR3 protein. The profile shows hundreds of thousands of distinct CDR3 sequences, 36% of them singletons. Sequencing used blood. This receptor was identified in a girl under 18 with multiple sclerosis. This chain links TRBV7-9 with TRBJ1-1; 8 bases align to TRBD1. The DNA for the CDR3 is TGTGCCAGCAGCTCTCCGACAGGGGCCCTGAACACTGAAGCTTTCTTT. This gives the protein CASSSPTGALNTEAFF.